The 2 T cell receptor beta chains below were found in one sample sequenced in a study of blood T cell repertoires in COVID-19. The assay was immunoSEQ multiplex PCR, and TCRdb's table has in-frame clones only and misses some. The repertoire holds about 150,000 clones, with about 85% as singletons. Sequencing was done on a sample of peripheral blood. Receptor source: a woman aged 55-69 years with active or convalescent COVID-19.

The rearrangement uses TRBV6-2 or TRBV6-3 and TRBJ1-1; D perhaps matches TRBD1 (5 bases). V shed 5 bases and J shed 0 bases, with 13 bases lying between them. The CDR3 has 15 amino acids. Germline loops: CDR1 MNHEY, CDR2 SVGEGT. The CDR3 region is CASSGPRVMNTEAFF. CDR3 coding DNA: TGTGCCAGCAGTGGACCCAGGGTCATGAACACTGAAGCTTTCTTT.

The rearrangement uses TRBV5-8 and TRBJ1-5, with D tentatively TRBD1 (6 bases). V was cut by 0 bases and J by 1 base, with 8 bases left in between. The CDR3 covers 15 residues. Germline CDR1 is SGHTS and CDR2 is YDEGEE. CDR3: CASSLEGHSNQPQHF. In DNA, the CDR3 is TGTGCCAGCAGCTTGGAGGGACACAGCAATCAGCCCCAGCATTTT.